This T cell receptor (beta chain) originates from a study of blood T cell repertoires in COVID-19. The germline V and J ends were trimmed by 4 bases and 13 bases, with 23 bases remaining between them. The CDR3 contains 16 residues. CDR1 is MGHDK and CDR2 is SYGVNS in the germline V gene. Only in-frame clones appear in the TCRdb table, and some are missing; sequencing was by immunoSEQ multiplex PCR. The sample lists around 150,000 clones; over 60% were seen once. The source of this sequence is a woman aged 45-65 years with active or convalescent COVID-19. V gene TRBV25-1 combines with J gene TRBJ1-6; D ambiguous. Sample: peripheral blood. CDR3 in amino acids: CASSGFFGRNGEPLHF. The CDR3 nucleotides are TGTGCCAGCAGTGGGTTCTTTGGACGGAATGGGGAGCCCCTCCACTTT.